What follows are 21 T cell receptor beta chains derived from one specimen sequenced in a study of CD8+ T cells in alopecia areata. TCR sequencing used cDNA made by reverse transcription of extracted RNA. The assay was immunoSEQ multiplex PCR, and TCRdb's table has in-frame clones only and misses some. This sample has around 97,000 clones, with over 75% found just once. Regarding treatment: oral pan-JAK inhibitor, 5-10 mg twice daily. The specimen comprised CD8+ T cells sorted from blood, sampled at week 34, from a patient treated with tofacitinib. These receptors all stem from a human donor with alopecia areata.

CDR3 coding DNA: TGCAGCGTTGGGTCACAGGTGAGCTCCTACAATGAGCAGTTCTTC. Protein sequence: CSVGSQVSSYNEQFF. The chain couples TRBV29-1 to TRBJ2-1, with a tentative D call TRBD1 (5 bases). Trimming shortened V by 4 bases and J by 0 bases, and 13 bases separated the two germline ends. The CDR3 extends over 15 amino acids. Germline V gene sequence: CDR1 SQVTM, CDR2 ANQGSEA.

The rearrangement joins TRBV19 to TRBJ1-1, with D possibly matching TRBD1 (5 bases). V shed 3 bases and J shed 5 bases, with 10 bases lying between them. Germline V gene sequence: CDR1 LNHDA, CDR2 SQIVND (reference sequence). The CDR3 spans 13 residues. The DNA of the CDR3 is TGTGCCAGTAGTATCTTTGGGGCTACTGAAGCTTTCTTT. Its protein is CASSIFGATEAFF. The variable domain in full, completed from reference TRBV19 and TRBJ1-1, reads DGGITQSPKYLFRKEGQNVTLSCEQNLNHDAMYWYRQDPGQGLRLIYYSQIVNDFQKGDIAEGYSVSREKKESFPLTVTSAQKNPTAFYLCASSIFGATEAFFGQGTRLTVV.

This chain connects TRBV14 to TRBJ1-2, with 8 nucleotides matching TRBD1. V was pared by 0 bases and J by 1 base, with 7 bases of the junction left unmatched. The CDR3 runs to 17 residues. Germline V gives CDR1 SGHDN, CDR2 FVKESK. CDR3 in DNA: TGTGCCAGCAGCCAAGATACTGGACAGGGACTTAACTATGGCTACACCTTC. The encoded protein is CASSQDTGQGLNYGYTF.

As regards this clone: The likely explanation is a read error, given a far larger clone one base away. The gene calls are TRBV4-2 and TRBJ2-7; D remains unclear. This CDR3 is 14 amino acids long. CDR1 and CDR2 (germline): LGHNA, YNFKEQ. The V and J ends lost 2 bases and 2 bases respectively, with 10 bases between them. The DNA for the CDR3 is TGTGCCAGCAGCCAATATCCCGGCCCCTACGAGCAGTACTTC. Amino acids: CASSQYPGPYEQYF.

The J gene is TRBJ1-1, the V gene TRBV30; TRBD1 matches 8 bases. There are 12 residues in the CDR3. The germline V gene has CDR1 GTSNPN and CDR2 SVGIG (reference sequence). Trimming at V came to 4 bases and at J to 4 bases, leaving 2 bases not matched to a gene. For the CDR3, the DNA is TGTGCCTGGAACAGGGGGGGCACTGAAGCTTTCTTT. This gives the protein CAWNRGGTEAFF. Full variable domain (missing parts from reference TRBV30 and TRBJ1-1): SQTIHQWPATLVQPVGSPLSLECTVEGTSNPNLYWYRQAAGRGLQLLFYSVGIGQISSEVPQNLSASRPQDRQFILSSKKLLLSDSGFYLCAWNRGGTEAFFGQGTRLTVV.

Concerning this clone itself: The CDR3 ends on some other residue instead of the conserved phenylalanine or tryptophan, so this is likely a read error. The rearrangement links TRBV29-1 to TRBJ1-1; maybe TRBD1 (6 bases). CDR3 length: 13 residues. V was cut by 3 bases and J by 3 bases, with 11 bases left in between. CDR1 and CDR2 from the germline V gene are SQVTM and ANQGSEA. DNA for the CDR3: TGCAGCGTTGAGAAGGGGGGGGACACTGAAGCTTTCCTT. It encodes CSVEKGGDTEAFL.

This clone was detected only once. V usage is TRBV13 and J usage is TRBJ2-1, with 12 bases that match TRBD2. Looked up from germline, CDR1 is PRHDT and CDR2 is FYEKMQ (reference sequence). V shed 4 bases and J 5 bases; nucleotides not matched to a gene: 6. The CDR3 loop spans 16 amino acids. The CDR3 nucleotides are TGTGCCAGCAGCTCGAGCGGACTAGCGGGAAACAATGAGCAGTTCTTC. This sequence encodes CASSSSGLAGNNEQFF.

V is TRBV29-1 and J is TRBJ1-2; 10 positions match TRBD1. The CDR3 covers 13 residues. Unmatched junction bases numbered 2, after V lost 7 bases and J lost 0 bases. Germline V gene data show CDR1 as SQVTM and CDR2 as ANQGSEA. CDR3 residues: CSATGGSNYGYTF. CDR3 nucleotides: TGCAGCGCGACAGGGGGCTCTAACTATGGCTACACCTTC.

The chain uses TRBV30 and TRBJ2-7; D is unclear. Germline CDR1 GTSNPN, CDR2 SVGIG (reference sequence). The CDR3 is 12 residues long. With 0 bases removed from V and 7 bases from J, the gap between germline ends came to 10 bases. CDR3 loop: CAWSVLSGEQYF. The CDR3, as DNA: TGTGCCTGGAGTGTACTGAGTGGGGAGCAGTACTTC.

The rearrangement links TRBV27 to TRBJ2-1, with 14 bases aligning to TRBD2. Germline CDR1 and CDR2: MNHEY and SMNVEV (reference sequence). Germline trimming cut 8 bases from V and 6 bases from J; bases unmatched to any gene: 6. CDR3 size: 15 residues. The CDR3 sequence: CASAPGTSGSNEQFF. For the CDR3, the DNA is TGTGCCAGCGCCCCCGGGACTAGCGGGAGCAATGAGCAGTTCTTC.

V gene TRBV7-6 combines with J gene TRBJ1-1; possible D gene TRBD1, 5 bases. This CDR3 has 14 amino acids. Germline V gene lookup returns CDR1 SGHVS and CDR2 FNYEAQ. V was pared by 1 base and J by 3 bases, with 9 bases between. The CDR3 sequence is CASSLGRGHTEAFF. The CDR3 DNA follows: TGTGCCAGCAGCTTAGGGAGGGGCCACACTGAAGCTTTCTTT.

The rearrangement uses TRBV10-3 and TRBJ2-1, with 7 bases aligning to TRBD1. Germline V gene data show CDR1 as ENHRY and CDR2 as SYGVKD. After removal of 6 bases from V and 7 bases from J, the junction contained 9 bases not matched to a gene. The CDR3 extends over 14 amino acids. The CDR3 is CAIRHRGPGNEQFF. DNA of the CDR3: TGTGCCATCAGACACAGGGGCCCTGGAAATGAGCAGTTCTTC.

The J gene is TRBJ2-1, the V gene TRBV11-2; 10 bases agree with TRBD2. The CDR3 covers 15 residues. Germline CDR1 SGHAT, CDR2 FQNNGV. Trimming cost V 1 base and J 3 bases; bases outside gene matches: 0. The CDR3 loop is CASSLGTSGYNEQFF. As DNA, the CDR3 is TGTGCCAGCAGCTTAGGGACTAGCGGCTACAATGAGCAGTTCTTC.

The V and J genes are TRBV6-6 and TRBJ2-7; a possible D gene is TRBD2 (5 bases). This CDR3 region has 12 residues. V was trimmed by 4 bases and J by 9 bases, leaving 13 bases between them. The germline gives CDR1 MNHNY, CDR2 SVGAGI (reference sequence). CDR3 protein: CASSSGETWQYF. The CDR3 coding sequence is TGTGCCAGCAGTTCCGGGGAAACATGGCAGTACTTC.

On this clone: One end of the junction varies from germline; a read error may be responsible. J is TRBJ1-2 and V is TRBV6-5; D ambiguous. The CDR3 runs 11 residues. Looked up from germline, CDR1 is MNHEY and CDR2 is SVGAGI. DNA of the CDR3: TGTGCCAGCAGTTACCAAGGGAGGCTGGACTTC. It codes for CASSYQGRLDF.

This sequence joins TRBV29-1 and TRBJ2-2; D is perhaps TRBD2 (6 bases). Germline V gene sequence: CDR1 SQVTM, CDR2 ANQGSEA. V was trimmed by 5 bases and J by 4 bases, leaving 8 bases between them. The CDR3 covers 12 residues. The CDR3 loop is CSVMGGTGELFF. CDR3 coding DNA: TGCAGCGTTATGGGAGGCACCGGGGAGCTGTTTTTT.

The chain is built from TRBV13 and TRBJ2-7; D possibly matches TRBD1 or TRBD2 (5 bases each). Trimming left V 3 bases short and J 2 bases short, with 11 bases between. The germline V gene has CDR1 PRHDT and CDR2 FYEKMQ (reference sequence). The CDR3 loop spans 14 amino acids. The CDR3 loop is CASSLGTEAYEQYF. CDR3 DNA sequence: TGTGCCAGCAGCTTGGGGACGGAAGCCTACGAGCAGTACTTC. The whole variable domain, remainder taken from reference TRBV13 and TRBJ2-7, is AAGVIQSPRHLIKEKRETATLKCYPIPRHDTVYWYQQGPGQDPQFLISFYEKMQSDKGSIPDRFSAQQFSDYHSELNMSSLELGDSALYFCASSLGTEAYEQYFGPGTRLTVT.

The CDR3 here is CASSVDGSQETQYF. CDR3 nucleotides: TGTGCCAGCAGCGTAGATGGATCCCAAGAGACCCAGTACTTC. V gene TRBV9 combines with J gene TRBJ2-5, with D unresolved. Germline V gene data show CDR1 as SGDLS and CDR2 as YYNGEE. The CDR3 totals 14 residues. Trimming left V 0 bases short and J 1 base short, with 7 bases between.

J is TRBJ2-4 and V is TRBV5-1; 8 positions agree with TRBD1. The CDR3 runs 16 residues. V shed 5 bases, J shed 8 bases, and the junction held 15 bases outside the gene matches. Germline-derived CDR1 and CDR2 are SGHRS and YFSETQ. The CDR3 loop is CASRRQDRALGDIQYF. CDR3 nucleotides: TGCGCCAGCAGACGACAGGACAGGGCTCTCGGCGACATTCAGTACTTC.

This chain joins TRBV27 and TRBJ2-2; 7 bases match TRBD2. Unmatched junction bases numbered 2, after V lost 5 bases and J lost 2 bases. Germline-derived CDR1 and CDR2 are MNHEY and SMNVEV (reference sequence). The CDR3 sequence is 14 residues long. The CDR3 coding sequence is TGTGCCAGCAGTACGGGACTAAACACCGGGGAGCTGTTTTTT. Translated, it gives CASSTGLNTGELFF.

This clone showed up just a few times. The rearrangement uses TRBV7-8 and TRBJ2-3; 8 bases align to TRBD1. The V segment lost 5 bases and the J segment 3 bases; nucleotides outside the gene matches: 4. The CDR3 consists of 14 residues. Germline CDR1 reads SGHVS; CDR2 reads FQNEAQ. CDR3 residues: CASSPGGTTDTQYF. The CDR3 bases are TGTGCCAGCAGCCCAGGGGGCACGACAGATACGCAGTATTTT. Full variable domain (remainder filled in from reference TRBV7-8 and TRBJ2-3): GAGVSQSPRYKVAKRGQDVALRCDPISGHVSLFWYQQALGQGPEFLTYFQNEAQLDKSGLPSDRFFAERPEGSVSTLKIQRTQQEDSAVYLCASSPGGTTDTQYFGPGTRLTVL.